These 18 T cell receptor beta chains were sequenced from one sample in a study of cytomegalovirus exposure and HLA in healthy donors. Researchers ran the PCR with 60 Vbeta and 13 Jbeta primers. Sequencing used immunoSEQ multiplex PCR; TCRdb keeps in-frame clones, though not all of them. The sample includes about 150,000 clones, around 84% of them seen just once. Sequencing was done on a sample of PBMCs. The receptors were sampled from a woman aged 18-35 years in good health and CMV-seronegative.

This chain joins TRBV4-3 and TRBJ1-3; D is perhaps TRBD1 (5 bases). The CDR3 is 15 residues long. CDR1 is LGHNA, CDR2 YSLEER, per germline. Trimming stripped 4 bases from V and 0 bases from J, with 10 bases between. The CDR3 coding sequence is TGCGCCAGCAGCCCTGGAACAGGCTCTGGAAACACCATATATTTT. Translation: CASSPGTGSGNTIYF.

The chain combines TRBV28 with TRBJ1-6; D is perhaps TRBD1 (5 bases). V gave up 4 bases and J gave up 13 bases, with 11 bases separating them. The CDR3 covers 12 residues. Germline CDR1 and CDR2: MDHEN and SYDVKM. The DNA for the CDR3 is TGTGCCAGCAGTTCACAGGTCCGCCCCCTCCACTTT. It encodes CASSSQVRPLHF.

This chain uses TRBV5-1 with TRBJ2-2, with 10 bases matching TRBD1. Germline trimming cut 6 bases from V and 4 bases from J; bases unmatched to any gene: 3. The CDR3 is 14 amino acids. Germline V gene sequence: CDR1 SGHRS, CDR2 YFSETQ. CDR3 coding DNA: TGCGCCAGCACTGGACAGGGGGGCACCGGGGAGCTGTTTTTT. It is translated as CASTGQGGTGELFF.

V usage is TRBV11-2 and J usage is TRBJ1-6, with 7 bases fitting TRBD1. The CDR3 is 15 amino acids. V dropped 5 bases and J dropped 5; count of bases not matched to a gene: 6. Germline lookup yields CDR1 SGHAT and CDR2 FQNNGV. The CDR3 protein is CASSVRGPHNSPLHF. In DNA form, the CDR3 reads TGTGCCAGCAGCGTGAGGGGGCCTCATAATTCACCCCTCCACTTT.

This sequence joins TRBV7-9 and TRBJ2-1; the D gene is possibly TRBD2 (5 bases). V was shortened by 4 bases and J by 2 bases, with 9 bases between the two germline ends. Germline V gene sequence: CDR1 SEHNR, CDR2 FQNEAQ (reference sequence). This CDR3 has 14 residues. The DNA for the CDR3 is TGTGCCAGCAGCTGGACCGGGACCTACAATGAGCAGTTCTTC. Translation gives CASSWTGTYNEQFF.

The chain employs TRBV6-5 and TRBJ2-3, with D unresolved. Germline CDR1 is MNHEY and CDR2 is SVGAGI. V lost 6 bases, J lost 0 bases, and 13 bases lay in between. This CDR3 comprises 15 residues. The CDR3 region has the DNA TGTGCCAGCAGCCTTAGAACCCCTAGCACAGATACGCAGTATTTT. Amino acid sequence: CASSLRTPSTDTQYF.

The chain's CDR3 is CASSVDGPAGEQYF. The CDR3 DNA is TGTGCCAGCAGCGTGGACGGACCGGCGGGGGAGCAGTACTTC. This chain uses TRBV7-2 with TRBJ2-7; possibly TRBD2 for D (6 bases). The V end lost 5 bases, the J end lost 7 bases, and 18 bases lay between the germline ends. Germline V lookup: CDR1 SGHTA, CDR2 FQGNSA. This CDR3 contains 14 residues.

This clone was detected a few times. The chain employs TRBV5-6 and TRBJ2-7; 8 positions match TRBD2. Germline CDR1 SGHDT, CDR2 YYEEEE. This CDR3 has 16 amino acids. V dropped 0 bases and J dropped 4; count of bases not matched to a gene: 9. The CDR3 bases are TGTGCCAGCAGCTTGGGGGCGGGGGGTTCCGCGTACGAGCAGTACTTC. It encodes CASSLGAGGSAYEQYF.

V usage is TRBV4-2 and J usage is TRBJ2-3; 11 positions agree with TRBD1. The CDR3 is 14 amino acids. J was trimmed by 3 bases and V by 6 bases; bases with no gene match: 2. Germline V gene data show CDR1 as LGHNA and CDR2 as YNFKEQ. The CDR3 coding sequence is TGTGCCAGCAGACGGGACAGGGGGACAGATACGCAGTATTTT. Translation: CASRRDRGTDTQYF.

The genes are TRBV18 and TRBJ2-3, with 7 bases lining up with TRBD2. Germline V lookup: CDR1 KGHSH, CDR2 LQKENI. Germline trimming cut 2 bases from V and 0 bases from J; bases unmatched to any gene: 2. The CDR3 has 15 residues. In DNA form, the CDR3 reads TGTGCCAGCTCACCAACTAGCGTAAGCACAGATACGCAGTATTTT. This gives the protein CASSPTSVSTDTQYF.

The V gene is TRBV2, the J gene TRBJ1-5; D is perhaps TRBD1 (6 bases). Trimming took 4 bases from V and 2 from J, leaving 12 bases between them. The CDR3 extends over 15 amino acids. The V gene's germline CDR1 is SNHLY and CDR2 FYNNEI. This chain's CDR3 is CASSVPGAGNQPQHF. DNA for the CDR3: TGTGCCAGCAGTGTCCCAGGGGCCGGCAATCAGCCCCAGCATTTT.

With regard to this clone: The same CDR3 is also encoded by other DNA sequences in this sample. The chain has TRBV6-4 and TRBJ2-3, with 9 nucleotides matching TRBD1. Losses at the gene ends were 3 bases for V and 3 bases for J; bases not matched to a gene: 1. The CDR3 length is 14 residues. Germline lookup yields CDR1 MRHNA and CDR2 SNTAGT. The CDR3 spells CASSEQGATDTQYF. The CDR3 bases are TGTGCCAGCAGTGAACAGGGGGCAACAGATACGCAGTATTTT.

The chain is built from TRBV7-8 and TRBJ2-3; 8 bases match TRBD2. There are 18 residues in the CDR3. V was clipped by 0 bases and J by 2 bases; unmatched bases: 10. Germline values: CDR1 SGHVS, CDR2 FQNEAQ. CDR3 DNA sequence: TGTGCCAGCAGCTTAGCGGGAGGTGCGGGAGGTATCACAGATACGCAGTATTTT. Translated: CASSLAGGAGGITDTQYF.

This chain uses TRBV11-2 with TRBJ2-7, with TRBD2 as a possible D gene (6 bases). V was clipped by 1 base and J by 4 bases, with 23 bases between them. This CDR3 comprises 18 residues. CDR1 and CDR2 from the germline V gene are SGHAT and FQNNGV. The CDR3 sequence is CASSLVTGTRDWGYEQYF. DNA for the CDR3: TGTGCCAGCAGCTTAGTAACGGGAACCCGGGACTGGGGGTACGAGCAGTACTTC.

The genes are TRBV11-2 and TRBJ2-5, with 13 bases aligning to TRBD2. Germline V gene lookup returns CDR1 SGHAT and CDR2 FQNNGV. V was pared by 5 bases and J by 5 bases, with 2 bases of the junction left unmatched. The CDR3 consists of 14 residues. This chain's CDR3 is CASSPLAGGETQYF. Here the CDR3 DNA reads TGTGCCAGCAGCCCACTAGCGGGGGGGGAGACCCAGTACTTC.

The chain combines TRBV25-1 with TRBJ2-5; D gene unclear. The length of the CDR3 is 13 residues. CDR1 is MGHDK, CDR2 SYGVNS, per germline. V was shortened by 6 bases and J by 3 bases, with 11 bases between the two germline ends. DNA for the CDR3: TGTGCCAGCAGCCCTTCTACCGAAGAGACCCAGTACTTC. The encoded protein is CASSPSTEETQYF.

This rearrangement joins TRBV7-9 to TRBJ1-1, with 7 bases identical to TRBD1. This CDR3 is 15 amino acids long. Germline CDR1 is SEHNR and CDR2 is FQNEAQ (reference sequence). The V segment lost 1 base and the J segment 1 base; nucleotides outside the gene matches: 3. The CDR3 region has the DNA TGTGCCAGCAGCTTAGTCAGGGGGAGGAACACTGAAGCTTTCTTT. It is translated as CASSLVRGRNTEAFF.

V gene TRBV19 combines with J gene TRBJ1-6; D gene uncertain. The CDR3 extends over 15 amino acids. The germline V and J ends were trimmed by 0 bases and 12 bases, with 15 bases remaining between them. CDR1 is LNHDA, CDR2 SQIVND, per germline (reference sequence). The CDR3 region is CASSIEQFFPQPLHF. CDR3 bases: TGTGCCAGTAGTATAGAACAGTTCTTCCCTCAACCCCTCCACTTT.